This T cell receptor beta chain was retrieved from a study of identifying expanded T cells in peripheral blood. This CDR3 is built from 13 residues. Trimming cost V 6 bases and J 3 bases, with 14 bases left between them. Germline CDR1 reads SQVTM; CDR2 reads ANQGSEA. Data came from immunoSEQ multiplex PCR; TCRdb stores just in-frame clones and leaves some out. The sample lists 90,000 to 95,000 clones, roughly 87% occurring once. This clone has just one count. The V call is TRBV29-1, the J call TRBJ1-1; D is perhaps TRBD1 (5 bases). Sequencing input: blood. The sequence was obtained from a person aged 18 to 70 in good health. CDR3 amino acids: CSVGDARDTEAFF. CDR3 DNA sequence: TGCAGCGTGGGAGATGCCAGGGACACTGAAGCTTTCTTT.